The TCR beta chain described here comes from a study of T cell changes during pregnancy in multiple sclerosis. The protocol was immunoSEQ multiplex PCR, while the TCRdb copy is restricted to in-frame clones and leaves out a portion. This sample yields approximately 23,000 clones, of which about 89% are seen a single time; under 9% belongs to the top ten. The CDR3 runs 11 residues. Germline V gene lookup returns CDR1 SEHNR and CDR2 FQNEAQ (reference sequence). The germline V and J ends were trimmed by 3 bases and 12 bases, with 9 bases remaining between them. The sample here was CD8+ T cells from peripheral blood mononuclear cells, taken in the first trimester of pregnancy. The J gene is TRBJ2-1, the V gene TRBV7-9, with a weak D call TRBD2 (6 bases). The sequence was collected from a female donor with multiple sclerosis, enrolled in a pregnancy study. The chain's CDR3 is CASSLGLVQFF. CDR3 in DNA: TGTGCCAGCAGCTTGGGACTTGTGCAGTTCTTC. The full variable domain, in which reference TRBV7-9 and TRBJ2-1 provide the parts outside the CDR3, is DTGVSQNPRHKITKRGQNVTFRCDPISEHNRLYWYRQTLGQGPEFLTYFQNEAQLEKSRLLSDRFSAERPKGSFSTLEIQRTEQGDSAMYLCASSLGLVQFFGPGTRLTVL.